This TCR beta chain is drawn from a study of STAT5B mutations in CD4+ large granular lymphocyte leukemia. Study results and limitations: Compared with healthy controls (2/35), patient top clones favored TRBV06 (8/27).

This CDR3 is built from 17 residues. V gave up 1 base and J gave up 5 bases; unmatched junction bases: 12. Germline loops: CDR1 SGHAT, CDR2 FQNNGV. Sequenced by immunoSEQ multiplex PCR; TCRdb stores in-frame clones only, minus some. The table lists 37,000 or so clones, 81% of them singletons. As regards this clone: No antigen is known for it.

The J gene is TRBJ2-5, the V gene TRBV11-2, with 8 bases that match TRBD1. Sequenced sample: CD4+ T cells from blood buffy coats. This receptor was obtained from a human donor in good health. The CDR3 sequence: CASSLGFGTGPRETQYF. The CDR3 DNA follows: TGTGCCAGCAGCTTAGGTTTCGGGACAGGCCCCCGGGAGACCCAGTACTTC. Drawing the rest from reference TRBV11-2 and TRBJ2-5, the complete variable domain is EAGVAQSPRYKIIEKRQSVAFWCNPISGHATLYWYQQILGQGPKLLIQFQNNGVVDDSQLPKDRFSAERLKGVDSTLKIQPAKLEDSAVYLCASSLGFGTGPRETQYFGPGTRLLVL.